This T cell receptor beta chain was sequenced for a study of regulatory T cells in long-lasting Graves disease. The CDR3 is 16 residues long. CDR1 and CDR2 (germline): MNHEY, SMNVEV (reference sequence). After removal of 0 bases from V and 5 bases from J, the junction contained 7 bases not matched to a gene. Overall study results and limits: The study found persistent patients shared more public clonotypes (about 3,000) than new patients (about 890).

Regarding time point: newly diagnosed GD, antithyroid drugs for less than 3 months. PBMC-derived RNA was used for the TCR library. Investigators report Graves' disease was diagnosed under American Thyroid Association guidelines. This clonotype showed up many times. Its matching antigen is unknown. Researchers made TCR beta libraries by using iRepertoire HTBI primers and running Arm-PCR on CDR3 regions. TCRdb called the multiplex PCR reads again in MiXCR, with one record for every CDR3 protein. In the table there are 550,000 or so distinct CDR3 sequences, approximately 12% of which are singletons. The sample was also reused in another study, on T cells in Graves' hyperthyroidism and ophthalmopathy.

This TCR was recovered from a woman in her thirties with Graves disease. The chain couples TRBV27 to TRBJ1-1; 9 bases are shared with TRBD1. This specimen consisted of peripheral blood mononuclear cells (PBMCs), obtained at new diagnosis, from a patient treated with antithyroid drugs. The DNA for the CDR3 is TGTGCCAGCAGTTTATCAACCGGGACAGGGAGGACTGAAGCTTTCTTT. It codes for CASSLSTGTGRTEAFF.